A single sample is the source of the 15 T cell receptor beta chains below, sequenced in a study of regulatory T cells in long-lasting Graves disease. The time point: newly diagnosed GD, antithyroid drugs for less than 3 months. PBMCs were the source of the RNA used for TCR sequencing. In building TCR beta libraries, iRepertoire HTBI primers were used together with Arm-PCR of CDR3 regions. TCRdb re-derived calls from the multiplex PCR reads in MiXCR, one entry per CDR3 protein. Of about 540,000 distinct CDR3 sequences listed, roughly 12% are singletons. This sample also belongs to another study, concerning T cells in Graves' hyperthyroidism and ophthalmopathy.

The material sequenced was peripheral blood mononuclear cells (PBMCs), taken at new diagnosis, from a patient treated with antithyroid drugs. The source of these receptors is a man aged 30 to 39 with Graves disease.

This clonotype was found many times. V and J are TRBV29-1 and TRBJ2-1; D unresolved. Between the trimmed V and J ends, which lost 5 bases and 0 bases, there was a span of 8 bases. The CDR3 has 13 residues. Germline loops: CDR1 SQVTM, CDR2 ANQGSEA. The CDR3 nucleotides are TGCAGCGTTTCGGTAAGCTCCTACAATGAGCAGTTCTTC. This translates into CSVSVSSYNEQFF.

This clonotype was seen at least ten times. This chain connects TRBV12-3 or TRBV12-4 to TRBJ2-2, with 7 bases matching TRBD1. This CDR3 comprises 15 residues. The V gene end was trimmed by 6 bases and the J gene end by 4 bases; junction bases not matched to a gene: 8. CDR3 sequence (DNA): TGTGCCAGCAGGCCCGACAGGGCGGCCACCGGGGAGCTGTTTTTT. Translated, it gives CASRPDRAATGELFF.

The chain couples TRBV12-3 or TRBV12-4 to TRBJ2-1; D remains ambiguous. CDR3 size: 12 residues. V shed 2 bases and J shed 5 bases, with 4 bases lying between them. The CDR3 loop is CASSLPNNEQFF. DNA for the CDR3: TGTGCCAGCAGTTTACCTAACAATGAGCAGTTCTTC.

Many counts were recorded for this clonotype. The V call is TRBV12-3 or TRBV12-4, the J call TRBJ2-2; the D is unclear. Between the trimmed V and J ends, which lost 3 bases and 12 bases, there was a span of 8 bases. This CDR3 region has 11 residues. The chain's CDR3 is CASSFREQLFF. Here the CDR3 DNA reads TGTGCCAGCAGTTTTAGGGAACAGCTGTTTTTT.

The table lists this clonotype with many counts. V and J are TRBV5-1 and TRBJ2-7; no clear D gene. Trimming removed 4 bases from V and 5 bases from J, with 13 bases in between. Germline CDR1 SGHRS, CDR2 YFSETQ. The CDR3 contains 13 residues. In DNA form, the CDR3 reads TGCGCCAGCAGCCGGCACGGTGGCAACGAGCAGTACTTC. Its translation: CASSRHGGNEQYF. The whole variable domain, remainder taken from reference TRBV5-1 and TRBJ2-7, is KAGVTQTPRYLIKTRGQQVTLSCSPISGHRSVSWYQQTPGQGLQFLFEYFSETQRNKGNFPGRFSGRQFSNSRSEMNVSTLELGDSALYLCASSRHGGNEQYFGPGTRLTVT.

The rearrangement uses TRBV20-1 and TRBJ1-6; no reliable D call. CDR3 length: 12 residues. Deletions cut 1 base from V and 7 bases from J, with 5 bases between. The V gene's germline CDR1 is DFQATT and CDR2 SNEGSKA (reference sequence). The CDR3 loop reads CSARVANSPLHF. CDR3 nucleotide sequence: TGCAGTGCTAGAGTAGCCAATTCACCCCTCCACTTT.

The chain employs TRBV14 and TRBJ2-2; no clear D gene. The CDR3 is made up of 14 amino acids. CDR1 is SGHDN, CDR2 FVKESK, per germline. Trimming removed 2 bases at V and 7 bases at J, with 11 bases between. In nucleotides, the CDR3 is TGTGCCAGCAGCCAATTCGGGTCCAGCGGGGAGCTGTTTTTT. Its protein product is CASSQFGSSGELFF.

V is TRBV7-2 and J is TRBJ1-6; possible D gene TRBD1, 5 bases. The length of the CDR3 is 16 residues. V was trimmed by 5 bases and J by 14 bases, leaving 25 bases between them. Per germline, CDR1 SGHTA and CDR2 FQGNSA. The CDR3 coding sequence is TGTGCCAGCAGCCTAGGAGACGGGCAGGGCGTATCAACCCTCCACTTT. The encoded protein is CASSLGDGQGVSTLHF.

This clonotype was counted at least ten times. CDR3 residues: CAWTWGNTEAFF. CDR3 in DNA: TGTGCCTGGACCTGGGGGAACACTGAAGCTTTCTTT. This chain joins TRBV30 and TRBJ1-1; D is unclear. V gave up 4 bases and J gave up 1 base, with 7 bases separating them. CDR1 GTSNPN and CDR2 SVGIG come from the germline V gene (reference sequence). The CDR3 extends over 12 amino acids.

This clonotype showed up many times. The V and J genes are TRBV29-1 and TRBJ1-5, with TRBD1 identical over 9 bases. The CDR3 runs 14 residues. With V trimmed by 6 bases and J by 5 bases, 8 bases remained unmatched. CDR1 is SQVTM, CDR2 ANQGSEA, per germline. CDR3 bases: TGCAGCGTCGCGGCGGACAGGGGACATCAGCCCCAGCATTTT. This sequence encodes CSVAADRGHQPQHF.

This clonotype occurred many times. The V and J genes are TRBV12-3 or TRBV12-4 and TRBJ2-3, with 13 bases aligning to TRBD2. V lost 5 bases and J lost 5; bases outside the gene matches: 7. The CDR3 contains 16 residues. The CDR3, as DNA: TGTGCCAGCAGTGCCCGGACTAGCGGGAGAAGAGATACGCAGTATTTT. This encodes CASSARTSGRRDTQYF.

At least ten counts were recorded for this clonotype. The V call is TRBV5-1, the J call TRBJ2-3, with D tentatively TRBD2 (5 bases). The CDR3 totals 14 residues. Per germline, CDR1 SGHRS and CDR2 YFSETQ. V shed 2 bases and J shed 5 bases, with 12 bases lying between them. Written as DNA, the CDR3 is TGCGCCAGCAGCTTAACGGGAAAGGAAGATACGCAGTATTTT. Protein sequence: CASSLTGKEDTQYF.

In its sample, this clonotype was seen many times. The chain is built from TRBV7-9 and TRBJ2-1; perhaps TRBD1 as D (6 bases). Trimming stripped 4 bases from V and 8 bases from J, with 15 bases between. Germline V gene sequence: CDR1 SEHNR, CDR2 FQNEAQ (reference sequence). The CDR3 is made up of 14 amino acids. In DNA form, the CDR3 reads TGTGCCAGCAGCTCCACAGACAGGCTTGATGAGCAGTTCTTC. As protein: CASSSTDRLDEQFF.

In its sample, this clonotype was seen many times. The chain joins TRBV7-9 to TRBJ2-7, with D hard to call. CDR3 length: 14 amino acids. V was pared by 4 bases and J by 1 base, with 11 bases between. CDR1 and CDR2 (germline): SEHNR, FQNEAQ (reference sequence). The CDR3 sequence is CASSYLSESYEQYF. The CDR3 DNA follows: TGTGCCAGCAGCTACCTCTCAGAATCCTACGAGCAGTACTTC. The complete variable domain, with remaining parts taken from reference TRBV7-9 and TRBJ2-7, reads DTGVSQNPRHKITKRGQNVTFRCDPISEHNRLYWYRQTLGQGPEFLTYFQNEAQLEKSRLLSDRFSAERPKGSFSTLEIQRTEQGDSAMYLCASSYLSESYEQYFGPGTRLTVT.

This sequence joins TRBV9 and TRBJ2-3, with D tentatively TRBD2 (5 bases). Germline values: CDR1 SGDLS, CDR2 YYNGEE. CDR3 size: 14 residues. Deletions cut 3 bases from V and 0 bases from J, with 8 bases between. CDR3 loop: CASSARLSTDTQYF. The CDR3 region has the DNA TGTGCCAGCAGCGCGCGACTAAGCACAGATACGCAGTATTTT. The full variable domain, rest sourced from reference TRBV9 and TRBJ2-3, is DSGVTQTPKHLITATGQRVTLRCSPRSGDLSVYWYQQSLDQGLQFLIQYYNGEERAKGNILERFSAQQFPDLHSELNLSSLELGDSALYFCASSARLSTDTQYFGPGTRLTVL.